The T cell receptor beta chain described here comes from a study of human T cells and chemical hapten exposure (dated by TCRdb to the early 2020s). As for the study more broadly: Libraries were combined into a pool for sequencing, and differences in TCR yield between samples came mainly from small differences in library volumes within the pool. Peripheral blood TCR repertoire changes were tracked in vivo in alopecia patients during primary and secondary sensitization to the hapten diphenylcyclopropenone (DPC). Each blood RNA sample was used to sequence both TCR alpha and TCR beta chains. Study-level results and caveats: DPC sensitization did not change the number of TCRs with a frequency above 1 in 1000, and there was no evidence of changes in global repertoire structure. After repeated subsampling, changes were observed in the strength of the expansion versus patch-test correlation and in the threshold at which the correlation became significant.

CDR1 and CDR2 (SGHTA, FQGNSA) derive from the germline V gene. V and J are truncated by 2 bases and 6 bases respectively, leaving an intervening sequence of 23 bases. Taken from cysteine to phenylalanine, the CDR3 has 19 residues. Only the CDR3 portion is preserved as DNA: 57 bases, with reading frame beginning at the first base. Libraries came from 5' RACE. The data were produced on an Illumina MiSeq. Library preparation attached unique molecular identifiers to individual cDNA molecules for quantitative, reproducible TCR counting. As for the original processing: The median number of TCRs per sample was over 85,000, ranging from roughly 23,224 to 690,600. V, J and CDR3 annotation of the TCR reads was performed with the Decombinator software suite. For PS versus PT1 abundance plots, all samples were subsampled to the same number of TCRs (28,000). Expanded TCRs were defined as absent before sensitization and observed at least eight times at the 2-week time point. TCRdb itself trimmed the public reads at Q25 with fastp, ran MiXCR and retained productive beta chains. Duplicate CDR3 protein sequences are folded into a single record with the most common DNA and genes. In this record, the V and J calls reflect TCRdb's handling and not the investigators' own analysis. This sample holds 80,000 or so distinct CDR3 sequences; approximately 16% were observed only once. Clones ranked in the top ten supply 6.5% to 7% of the sample.

The table lists this clonotype with a few counts. Its specific antigen is unknown. Base quality data are lacking; no much larger clone is found one base away. Total RNA was extracted from unfractionated whole blood that had been collected in Tempus Blood RNA tubes. About five healthy volunteers served as TCR sequencing controls and were bled at day 0, 2 weeks and 6 weeks. This TCR was recovered from a female donor in good health. The V and J genes are TRBV7-2 and TRBJ1-6, with no confident D gene call. The nucleotide sequence reads TGTGCCAGCAGCTTAAATCCCATGACAATGGGTCTTCTTAATTCACCCCTCCACTTT. Translated, this gives CASSLNPMTMGLLNSPLHF.